The next 22 T cell receptor beta chains were all read from a single sample in a study of blood T cell repertoires in COVID-19 (dated by TCRdb to between 2020 and 2021). The library was prepared using the immunoSEQ multiplex PCR assay. This immuneACCESS table, as held by TCRdb, lists in-frame sequences with V and J called but not all clones. Of the missing ones, under half trace to an unresolved V gene in checked studies; the others have no known cause. For this sample the table gives 150,000 to 200,000 clones, of which 75% to 85% were detected only once. Together, the top ten hold approximately 14% of the sample. The sample taken for sequencing was PBMCs or T cells enriched from blood (not recorded which). The receptors stem from a man over 45 who had recovered from COVID-19.

There are many counts of this clone. This chain connects TRBV27 to TRBJ2-5, with TRBD2 matching over 14 bases. Germline values: CDR1 MNHEY, CDR2 SMNVEV (reference sequence). V shed 0 bases, J shed 2 bases, and the junction held 5 bases outside the gene matches. The length of the CDR3 is 18 residues. The CDR3 protein is CASSLSWRLAGGQETQYF. In nucleotides, the CDR3 is TGTGCCAGCAGTTTATCCTGGAGACTAGCGGGGGGGCAAGAGACCCAGTACTTC.

V usage is TRBV7-9 and J usage is TRBJ1-2; 7 bases are shared with TRBD1. Germline V gene lookup returns CDR1 SEHNR and CDR2 FQNEAQ (reference sequence). V was clipped by 4 bases and J by 7 bases; unmatched bases: 3. The CDR3 is 12 residues long. The CDR3 nucleotides read TGTGCCAGCAGCTCTGACAGGGTTGGCTACACCTTC. This sequence encodes CASSSDRVGYTF.

This clone was picked up one time. The rearrangement links TRBV5-1 to TRBJ2-1; D is uncertain. Germline values: CDR1 SGHRS, CDR2 YFSETQ. V shed 0 bases and J shed 7 bases, with 5 bases lying between them. This CDR3 region has 12 residues. This CDR3 is CASSLGLNEQFF. The DNA for the CDR3 is TGCGCCAGCAGCTTGGGCCTAAATGAGCAGTTCTTC.

The rearrangement joins TRBV6-5 to TRBJ1-1; no firm D call. Deletions cut 5 bases from V and 4 bases from J, with 5 bases between. The germline CDR1 and CDR2 sequences are MNHEY and SVGAGI. CDR3 length equals 11 residues. The CDR3 region is CASSLRTEAFF. CDR3 sequence (DNA): TGTGCCAGCAGTCTCCGCACTGAAGCTTTCTTT.

The rearrangement links TRBV6-1 to TRBJ2-7, with D possibly being TRBD1 (6 bases). CDR3 length: 16 amino acids. Germline loops: CDR1 MNHNS, CDR2 SASEGT. Trimming pared 2 bases from V and 5 bases from J, leaving 19 bases between. CDR3 residues: CASSESVGAHAHEQYF. In nucleotides, the CDR3 is TGTGCCAGCAGTGAAAGCGTGGGGGCACACGCCCACGAGCAGTACTTC.

This chain connects TRBV13 to TRBJ1-1, with TRBD1 matching over 7 bases. The CDR3 is 13 amino acids. The trim removed 5 bases at V and 5 bases at J, leaving 5 bases unmatched. Germline V gives CDR1 PRHDT, CDR2 FYEKMQ (reference sequence). CDR3 sequence (DNA): TGTGCCAGCAGCGCAACAGGGGATACTGAAGCTTTCTTT. Its protein is CASSATGDTEAFF.

The count of this clone is one. The chain carries TRBV7-9 and TRBJ2-7; a possible D gene is TRBD1 (6 bases). This CDR3 has 16 amino acids. CDR1 is SEHNR and CDR2 is FQNEAQ in the germline V gene (reference sequence). Trimming took off 2 bases at V and 0 bases at J, with 14 bases between the two ends. DNA for the CDR3: TGTGCCAGCAGCTTAAACTTCGGCAGGGGCTCCTACGAGCAGTACTTC. Protein: CASSLNFGRGSYEQYF.

The gene calls are TRBV2 and TRBJ1-2, with 7 positions matching TRBD1. Per germline, CDR1 SNHLY and CDR2 FYNNEI. The CDR3 spans 14 residues. With V trimmed by 4 bases and J by 4 bases, 6 bases remained unmatched. In DNA, the CDR3 is TGTGCCAGCAGTGTCCGAGGGACAGTCTATGGCTACACCTTC. Its protein is CASSVRGTVYGYTF.

The CDR3 nucleotides read TGTGCCAGCAGCCTGAGACAGGCCAACTATGGCTACACCTTC. Protein sequence: CASSLRQANYGYTF. This rearrangement joins TRBV6-5 to TRBJ1-2; the D gene is possibly TRBD1 (6 bases). The CDR3 has 14 residues. Germline V lookup: CDR1 MNHEY, CDR2 SVGAGI. V was cut by 6 bases and J by 2 bases, with 13 bases left in between.

The chain employs TRBV27 and TRBJ2-2; 8 nucleotides line up with TRBD2. From germline, CDR1 is MNHEY and CDR2 SMNVEV (reference sequence). CDR3 size: 14 residues. V lost 8 bases to trimming and J lost 6 bases; unmatched junction nucleotides: 8. As DNA, the CDR3 is TGTGCCAGCGCCCTTCCGCGGGGGGCCGGGGAGCTGTTTTTT. Amino acid sequence: CASALPRGAGELFF.

This chain uses TRBV27 with TRBJ2-7; tentatively, D is TRBD2 (6 bases). The CDR3 is 15 amino acids. V gave up 6 bases and J gave up 4 bases, with 19 bases separating them. CDR1 MNHEY and CDR2 SMNVEV come from the germline V gene (reference sequence). CDR3 in DNA: TGTGCCAGCAGCCTCGCGGGACTGAGACCTTACGAGCAGTACTTC. It specifies CASSLAGLRPYEQYF.

The chain links TRBV5-1 to TRBJ2-3, with 14 bases matching TRBD2. The germline V gene encodes CDR1 SGHRS and CDR2 YFSETQ. The CDR3 totals 17 residues. V gave up 3 bases and J gave up 4 bases; unmatched junction bases: 7. Here the CDR3 DNA reads TGCGCCAGCAGCTCCGGACTAGCGGGGGGAGTGGCAGATACGCAGTATTTT. Its translation is CASSSGLAGGVADTQYF.

The V gene is TRBV6-5, the J gene TRBJ1-1; D perhaps matches TRBD1 (6 bases). The CDR3 runs 15 residues. CDR1 MNHEY and CDR2 SVGAGI come from the germline V gene. V lost 6 bases and J 4 bases, leaving 18 bases between the germline ends. In DNA form, the CDR3 reads TGTGCCAGCAGACCTCAACAGGGTCGGGGCACTGAAGCTTTCTTT. Protein sequence: CASRPQQGRGTEAFF.

The V call is TRBV27, the J call TRBJ2-1; 7 nucleotides agree with TRBD1. There are 13 residues in the CDR3. Per germline, CDR1 MNHEY and CDR2 SMNVEV (reference sequence). With 7 bases clipped from V and 9 bases from J, the junction kept 9 bases outside the gene matches. The DNA of the CDR3 is TGTGCCAGCACCGCACAGGGGATCGGTGAGCAGTTCTTC. Protein sequence: CASTAQGIGEQFF.

The V call is TRBV12-5, the J call TRBJ1-1; a possible D gene is TRBD1 (6 bases). From germline, CDR1 is LGHNT and CDR2 FRNRAP. V lost 2 bases, J lost 6 bases, and 10 bases lay in between. The CDR3 contains 13 residues. The chain's CDR3 is CASGLLQGAEAFF. The CDR3 nucleotides are TGTGCTAGTGGTTTGTTACAGGGCGCTGAAGCTTTCTTT.

The chain joins TRBV12-3 or TRBV12-4 to TRBJ1-5, with TRBD1 as a possible D gene (5 bases). Trimming stripped 3 bases from V and 4 bases from J, with 7 bases between. CDR3 size: 13 residues. CDR3 nucleotide sequence: TGTGCCAGCAGTTTCGACAGTAATCAGCCCCAGCATTTT. It yields the protein CASSFDSNQPQHF.

The chain has TRBV5-1 and TRBJ2-1, with D maybe TRBD2 (5 bases). The germline V and J ends were trimmed by 0 bases and 1 base, with 8 bases remaining between them. This CDR3 comprises 15 residues. CDR1 and CDR2 from the germline V gene are SGHRS and YFSETQ. The CDR3 nucleotides read TGCGCCAGCAGCTTGGTGGGCGGGTCCTACAATGAGCAGTTCTTC. It codes for CASSLVGGSYNEQFF.

The sample holds a few counts of this clone. The chain is built from TRBV5-1 and TRBJ1-6; 8 nucleotides line up with TRBD1. CDR3 length: 15 amino acids. Germline CDR1 and CDR2: SGHRS and YFSETQ. The V gene end was trimmed by 3 bases and the J gene end by 8 bases; junction bases not matched to a gene: 7. The CDR3 DNA sequence: TGCGCCAGCAGCTCCTTGCCAGGGGGCGATTCACCCCTCCACTTT. It codes for CASSSLPGGDSPLHF.

In its sample, this clone was seen a few times. The chain combines TRBV2 with TRBJ1-2; no definite D call. Between the trimmed V and J ends, which lost 0 bases and 4 bases, there was a span of 9 bases. The CDR3 is 14 amino acids. CDR1 and CDR2 (germline): SNHLY, FYNNEI. CDR3 nucleotide sequence: TGTGCCAGCAGTGAAGCGAGAAGAATCTATGGCTACACCTTC. Amino acid sequence: CASSEARRIYGYTF.

CDR3 protein: CASSLVSSTEAFF. The CDR3, as DNA: TGTGCCAGCAGTTTAGTGTCGAGCACTGAAGCTTTCTTT. The genes are TRBV28 and TRBJ1-1; no firm D call. This CDR3 region has 13 residues. The germline V gene has CDR1 MDHEN and CDR2 SYDVKM. V dropped 2 bases and J dropped 4 bases, with 8 bases sitting between them.

This rearrangement joins TRBV10-2 to TRBJ2-5; D ambiguous. Germline values: CDR1 WSHSY, CDR2 SAAADI. Trimming shortened V by 2 bases and J by 7 bases, and 8 bases separated the two germline ends. The CDR3 consists of 12 residues. The CDR3, as DNA: TGCGCCAGCAGTGAGGGTCGGTGGACCCAGTACTTC. Translating it yields CASSEGRWTQYF.

The chain uses TRBV12-3 or TRBV12-4 and TRBJ1-1, with TRBD1 identical over 12 bases. This CDR3 has 13 residues. The V gene end was trimmed by 4 bases and the J gene end by 11 bases; junction bases not matched to a gene: 5. The CDR3 sequence is CASSYGTGGLAFF. For the CDR3, the DNA is TGTGCCAGCAGTTACGGGACAGGGGGCTTGGCTTTCTTT.